In its sample, the clone carrying this TCR beta chain was seen once. The repertoire was sequenced with immunoSEQ multiplex PCR; TCRdb's copy has only in-frame clones and lacks some. Of 50,000 or so clones in the sample, over 90% were seen once. Trimming stripped 0 bases from V and 1 base from J, with 10 bases between. Germline loops: CDR1 SGHNT, CDR2 YYREEE (reference sequence). The CDR3 has 15 amino acids. This record comes from a study of T cell changes during pregnancy in multiple sclerosis. The sequenced sample was peripheral blood, obtained in the third trimester of pregnancy. The chain is built from TRBV5-4 and TRBJ1-1; no clear D. This sequence was found in a female donor with multiple sclerosis, enrolled in a pregnancy study. Here the CDR3 reads CASSLGEDPNTEAFF. CDR3 coding DNA: TGTGCCAGCAGCTTGGGTGAGGATCCGAACACTGAAGCTTTCTTT. Full variable domain (remainder filled in from reference TRBV5-4 and TRBJ1-1): ETGVTQSPTHLIKTRGQQVTLRCSSQSGHNTVSWYQQALGQGPQFIFQYYREEENGRGNFPPRFSGLQFPNYSSELNVNALELDDSALYLCASSLGEDPNTEAFFGQGTRLTVV.